The following is a T cell receptor (beta chain) sequence with its context. Its specificity is not known. These data originate in a study of identical twins. General study results and limits: Analyses based on zero insertions could be partly confounded by invariant MAIT and iNKT cells. A lower insertion count was a feature of abundant cord blood beta clonotypes, with no such feature in memory repertoires.

It was template switching that added a universal primer site, and there were unique molecular identifiers on the cDNA. TCRdb reanalysed the 5' RACE reads using MiXCR and keeps one entry per CDR3 protein. The sample has about 450,000 distinct CDR3 sequences, 18% seen once. Germline lookup yields CDR1 SGHDN and CDR2 FVKESK. Trimming took off 1 base at V and 11 bases at J, with 20 bases between the two ends. The CDR3 contains 15 residues. This sequence was found in a man aged 50 to 60 in good health. This chain uses TRBV14 with TRBJ1-1; TRBD1 might be the D (5 bases). The sequenced material came from naive T cells sorted from blood. In DNA, the CDR3 is TGTGCCAGCAGCCAAGGGGCCTGGGGCTGGATTGGCGCTTTCTTT. It is translated as CASSQGAWGWIGAFF.